This TCR beta chain was sequenced for a study of regulatory T cells in long-lasting Graves disease. This clonotype occurred many times. Assembly of TCR beta libraries relied on iRepertoire HTBI primers together with Arm-PCR of CDR3 regions. TCRdb re-called the multiplex PCR reads through MiXCR, storing one row per CDR3 protein. Found here are approximately 350,000 distinct CDR3 sequences, 16% of them singletons; the top ten hold just under 30%. Specified time point: newly diagnosed GD, antithyroid drugs for less than 3 months. Preparation of the TCR library used RNA extracted from PBMCs. The sample also formed part of further work on T cells in Graves' hyperthyroidism and ophthalmopathy.

The material was peripheral blood mononuclear cells (PBMCs), obtained at new diagnosis, from a patient treated with antithyroid drugs. This receptor was taken from a man aged 35-49 years with Graves disease.

CDR3 loop: CASNPTSGDSTDTQYF. In DNA, the CDR3 is TGCGCCAGCAACCCTACTAGCGGGGACAGCACAGATACGCAGTATTTT. The chain links TRBV5-1 to TRBJ2-3, with TRBD2 matching 10 bases. The germline V gene encodes CDR1 SGHRS and CDR2 YFSETQ. V was pared by 6 bases and J by 0 bases, with 7 bases of the junction left unmatched. CDR3 length: 16 residues.